The 15 T cell receptor beta chains given below trace back to one sample, sequenced in a study of T-cell reconstitution after alpha-beta-depleted transplantation in children (dated by TCRdb to the mid-2010s). The method behind the library was PCR. TCRdb names Illumina HiSeq 2500 as the instrument used. TCR libraries were prepared with molecular barcoding, using unique molecular identifiers to normalize TCRbeta repertoire quantification. TCRdb cleaned the public reads at Q25 with fastp, built clones with MiXCR and kept in-frame beta chains. CDR3 protein sequences are deduplicated, and each keeps its most common genes and DNA. This sample is represented by a few hundred thousand distinct CDR3 sequences; roughly 20% of them were singletons. The ten largest account for around 4% of the sample. Here the sequenced sample was PBMCs from the stem cell graft donor, taken from the stem cell graft. Every receptor here comes from a human donor who donated a stem cell graft to a child with acute myeloid leukemia.

The genes are TRBV12-3 or TRBV12-4 and TRBJ2-3; D is uncertain. CDR3 length equals 13 residues. Trimming took off 6 bases at V and 4 bases at J, with 11 bases between the two ends. CDR3 protein: CASRSRLPDTQYF. The CDR3 bases are TGTGCCAGCAGGTCAAGGTTGCCAGATACGCAGTATTTT.

On this clonotype itself: One base away lies a much larger clone, so this may be a sequencing read error. The gene calls are TRBV20-1 and TRBJ2-7; 7 positions agree with TRBD2. CDR1 and CDR2 (germline): DFQATT, SNEGSKA (reference sequence). The CDR3 spans 13 residues. CDR3 in DNA: TGCAGTGCTTTGGCGGGAGCCGTATACGATCAGTACTTC. Amino acid sequence: CSALAGAVYDQYF.

This clonotype was recorded many times. The gene calls are TRBV6-1 and TRBJ2-3, with D perhaps matching TRBD2 (5 bases). There are 13 residues in the CDR3. The V end was cut by 7 bases, the J end by 9 bases, with 17 bases between. In germline, CDR1 is MNHNS, CDR2 SASEGT. The CDR3 DNA reads as TGTGCCAGCAACGACGGGAATCCCACGACGCAGTATTTT. Protein sequence: CASNDGNPTTQYF.

This clonotype has at least ten counts. This chain joins TRBV5-1 and TRBJ2-1; D is possibly TRBD2 (6 bases). CDR1 is SGHRS and CDR2 is YFSETQ in the germline V gene. This CDR3 region has 16 residues. V shed 4 bases and J shed 4 bases, with 18 bases lying between them. The CDR3 sequence is CASSPEGVHSYNEQFF. DNA for the CDR3: TGCGCCAGCAGCCCGGAGGGCGTACACTCTTACAATGAGCAGTTCTTC. Complete variable domain (other parts from reference TRBV5-1 and TRBJ2-1): KAGVTQTPRYLIKTRGQQVTLSCSPISGHRSVSWYQQTPGQGLQFLFEYFSETQRNKGNFPGRFSGRQFSNSRSEMNVSTLELGDSALYLCASSPEGVHSYNEQFFGPGTRLTVL.

The table lists this clonotype with many counts. The chain is built from TRBV28 and TRBJ2-6, with no clear D. The germline gives CDR1 MDHEN, CDR2 SYDVKM. The CDR3 covers 19 residues. The V end was cut by 1 base, the J end by 0 bases, with 16 bases between. The CDR3 DNA follows: TGTGCCAGCAGTTTATTCTCGGCAGCTTCCTTCTCTGGGGCCAACGTCCTGACTTTC. This codes for CASSLFSAASFSGANVLTF.

This clonotype occurred a few times. The rearrangement links TRBV25-1 to TRBJ1-1, with 10 bases lining up with TRBD1. Germline assignment: CDR1 MGHDK and CDR2 SYGVNS. This CDR3 is built from 13 residues. The V segment lost 5 bases and the J segment 9 bases; nucleotides outside the gene matches: 6. The CDR3 nucleotides are TGTGCCAGCAGTAGGGACAGGGGTGGGAAAGCTTTCTTT. Encoded protein: CASSRDRGGKAFF.

This clonotype was seen a handful of times. The chain carries TRBV4-1 and TRBJ2-5, with D maybe TRBD1 (5 bases). The germline V gene has CDR1 MGHRA and CDR2 YSYEKL. The CDR3 covers 14 residues. The V end was cut by 4 bases, the J end by 2 bases, with 11 bases between. CDR3 sequence reads: CASSRSTAQETQYF. CDR3 DNA: TGCGCCAGCAGCCGGTCGACAGCTCAAGAGACCCAGTACTTC.

The table lists this clonotype with many counts. The CDR3 spells CASSPPGSGRRDTQYF. CDR3 sequence (DNA): TGTGCCAGCAGTCCCCCTGGTAGCGGGAGAAGGGATACGCAGTATTTT. The chain has TRBV12-3 or TRBV12-4 and TRBJ2-3; 9 positions agree with TRBD2. With 5 bases clipped from V and 6 bases from J, the junction kept 12 bases outside the gene matches. The CDR3 runs 16 residues.

The J gene is TRBJ2-7, the V gene TRBV4-1; D is perhaps TRBD2 (6 bases). CDR3 length: 17 amino acids. CDR1 and CDR2 from the germline V gene are MGHRA and YSYEKL. V lost 1 base to trimming and J lost 0 bases, with 16 bases between them. For the CDR3, the DNA is TGCGCCAGCAGCCAAGTACATACTAGCACAAGCTCCTACGAGCAGTACTTC. Encoded protein: CASSQVHTSTSSYEQYF.

The CDR3 nucleotides are TGTGCCAGCAGGGAACTAACAACAGATACGCAGTATTTT. The encoded protein is CASRELTTDTQYF. This sequence joins TRBV2 and TRBJ2-3; D uncertain. There are 13 residues in the CDR3. The germline V gene has CDR1 SNHLY and CDR2 FYNNEI. The V and J ends lost 6 bases and 3 bases respectively, with 10 bases between them.

This chain connects TRBV25-1 to TRBJ1-5; 9 nucleotides align to TRBD1. The J segment lost 6 bases and the V segment lost 5 bases, leaving 5 bases of the junction unmatched. Germline CDR1 and CDR2: MGHDK and SYGVNS. The CDR3 loop spans 14 amino acids. The DNA for the CDR3 is TGTGCCAGCAGTACACAGGGGGCCGGTCAGCCCCAGCATTTT. It specifies CASSTQGAGQPQHF.

The sample holds many counts of this clonotype. V gene TRBV29-1 combines with J gene TRBJ2-3; no firm D call. V was pared by 1 base and J by 0 bases, with 5 bases between. Per germline, CDR1 SQVTM and CDR2 ANQGSEA. CDR3 length: 13 amino acids. The CDR3 sequence: CSVEATSTDTQYF. The CDR3 region has the DNA TGCAGCGTTGAAGCTACTAGCACAGATACGCAGTATTTT.

This clonotype was seen ten or more times. The chain couples TRBV29-1 to TRBJ1-2; D gene unclear. V was trimmed by 7 bases and J by 2 bases, leaving 11 bases between them. This CDR3 spans 12 amino acids. Germline V lookup: CDR1 SQVTM, CDR2 ANQGSEA. The chain's CDR3 is CSAESINYGYTF. The DNA for the CDR3 is TGCAGCGCCGAGTCCATAAACTATGGCTACACCTTC. Variable domain in full (rest from reference TRBV29-1 and TRBJ1-2): SAVISQKPSRDICQRGTSLTIQCQVDSQVTMMFWYRQQPGQSLTLIATANQGSEATYESGFVIDKFPISRPNLTFSTLTVSNMSPEDSSIYLCSAESINYGYTFGSGTRLTVV.

Only a few counts were recorded for this clonotype. V and J are TRBV7-2 and TRBJ2-1; D call uncertain. Per germline, CDR1 SGHTA and CDR2 FQGNSA. The CDR3 has 14 amino acids. V gave up 7 bases and J gave up 9 bases, with 19 bases separating them. CDR3 protein: CASTIGGLGLEQFF. CDR3 DNA: TGTGCCAGCACCATAGGTGGGCTAGGCCTTGAGCAGTTCTTC.

This clonotype was observed a handful of times. The chain joins TRBV5-5 to TRBJ2-7, with unresolved D. V dropped 5 bases and J dropped 2 bases, with 11 bases sitting between them. The germline gives CDR1 SGHKS, CDR2 YYEKEE (reference sequence). This CDR3 region has 13 residues. The CDR3 sequence is CASRSDRTYEQYF. DNA for the CDR3: TGTGCCAGCAGATCGGACCGGACCTACGAGCAGTACTTC.